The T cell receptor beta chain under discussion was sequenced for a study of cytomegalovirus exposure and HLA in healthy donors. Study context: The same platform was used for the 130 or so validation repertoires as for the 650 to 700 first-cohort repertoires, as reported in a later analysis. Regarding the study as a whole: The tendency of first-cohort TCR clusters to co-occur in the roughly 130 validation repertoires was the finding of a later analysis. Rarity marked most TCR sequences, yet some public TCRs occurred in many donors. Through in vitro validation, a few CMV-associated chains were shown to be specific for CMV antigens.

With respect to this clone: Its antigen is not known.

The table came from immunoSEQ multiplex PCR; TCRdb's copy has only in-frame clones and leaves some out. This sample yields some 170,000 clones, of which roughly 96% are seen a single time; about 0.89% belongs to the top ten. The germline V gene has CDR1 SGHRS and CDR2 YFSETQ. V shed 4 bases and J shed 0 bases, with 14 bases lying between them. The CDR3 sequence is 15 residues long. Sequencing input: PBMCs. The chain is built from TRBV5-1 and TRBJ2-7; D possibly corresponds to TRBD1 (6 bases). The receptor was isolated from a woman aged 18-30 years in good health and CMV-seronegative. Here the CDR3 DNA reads TGCGCCAGCAGCGTACAGGGCCCTTCCTCCTACGAGCAGTACTTC. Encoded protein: CASSVQGPSSYEQYF.